This TCR beta chain was recovered during a study of vaccination effects on CD4 cells after COVID-19. Profiled with immunoSEQ multiplex PCR; TCRdb holds only in-frame clones, not every one. The sample gives 40,000 to 45,000 clones, about 70% of which show up once; 6.5% to 8.5% is in the top ten. In its sample, this clone was seen a few times. The antigen remains unidentified. Culture proceeded for about 11 days, and CD4+ T cells were then isolated. Vaccine administered to participants consisted of two doses of either BNT162b2 or mRNA-1273. Prior SARS-CoV-2 infection was absent in the vaccine recipients, as shown by negative nucleocapsid antibodies. Germline loops: CDR1 SGHAT, CDR2 FQNNGV. CDR3 length: 17 amino acids. Trimming left V 6 bases short and J 0 bases short, with 18 bases between.

The starting material was CD4+ T cells from PBMCs cultured without peptide, obtained after COVID-19 vaccination. The V gene is TRBV11-2, the J gene TRBJ1-5, with D unclear. The TCR was taken from a human donor who received a COVID-19 vaccine. CDR3 sequence: CASSIGIQTYSNQPQHF. The CDR3 DNA reads as TGTGCCAGCAGTATAGGGATCCAGACGTATAGCAATCAGCCCCAGCATTTT.